Following are 22 T cell receptor beta chains from one sample sequenced in a study of naive and memory T cell subsets. An equimolar mix of two oligonucleotides served as the beta constant-region primer for TRBC1 and TRBC2. One entry per CDR3 protein results from TCRdb running MiXCR on the UMI-ligation and nested PCR reads. The data contain around 90,000 distinct CDR3 sequences, roughly 7% of them seen just once; the ten biggest clones take up about 1.6%. The sample taken for sequencing was central memory CD4+ T cells from blood. These receptors were taken from a human donor in good health.

This clonotype was seen repeatedly, ten times or more. The chain uses TRBV20-1 and TRBJ2-1; 8 nucleotides align to TRBD2. CDR1 and CDR2 from the germline V gene are DFQATT and SNEGSKA (reference sequence). Trimming took 3 bases from V and 8 from J; bases not matched to a gene: 12. CDR3 length: 15 amino acids. CDR3 amino acids: CSARPMERERYEQFF. DNA for the CDR3: TGCAGTGCTAGGCCCATGGAGCGGGAGCGTTATGAGCAGTTCTTC.

Ten or more counts support this clonotype. The rearrangement uses TRBV7-2 and TRBJ2-3; 8 bases match TRBD2. Germline CDR1 SGHTA, CDR2 FQGNSA. The CDR3 totals 16 residues. The V and J ends lost 2 bases and 0 bases, in that order; junction bases with no gene match: 4. CDR3 loop: CASSLIAGGSTDTQYF. The CDR3 DNA reads as TGTGCCAGCAGCTTAATTGCGGGGGGAAGCACAGATACGCAGTATTTT. Drawing the rest from reference TRBV7-2 and TRBJ2-3, the complete variable domain is GAGVSQSPSNKVTEKGKDVELRCDPISGHTALYWYRQSLGQGLEFLIYFQGNSAPDKSGLPSDRFSAERTGGSVSTLTIQRTQQEDSAVYLCASSLIAGGSTDTQYFGPGTRLTVL.

This clonotype was seen many times. The chain has TRBV2 and TRBJ1-5; D remains unclear. The CDR3 spans 13 residues. V lost 6 bases, J lost 7 bases, and 13 bases lay in between. CDR1 is SNHLY, CDR2 FYNNEI, per germline. CDR3 amino acids: CASRQTSQQPQHF. CDR3 nucleotides: TGTGCCAGCAGGCAGACCAGTCAGCAGCCCCAGCATTTT.

The V and J genes are TRBV7-6 and TRBJ2-1; TRBD2 agrees at 12 bases. CDR1 and CDR2 from the germline V gene are SGHVS and FNYEAQ. This CDR3 comprises 15 residues. With V trimmed by 4 bases and J by 8 bases, 6 bases remained unmatched. For the CDR3, the DNA is TGTGCCAGCAGCTCCCGGACTAGCGGGATGGATGAGCAGTTCTTC. Its protein is CASSSRTSGMDEQFF.

This clonotype was detected only a few times. The chain employs TRBV9 and TRBJ2-3, with no clear D. CDR3 length: 16 amino acids. The germline V and J ends were trimmed by 0 bases and 0 bases, with 11 bases remaining between them. The germline gives CDR1 SGDLS, CDR2 YYNGEE. The CDR3 loop reads CASSVGTSSSTDTQYF. CDR3 in DNA: TGTGCCAGCAGCGTAGGCACTTCTTCTAGCACAGATACGCAGTATTTT.

The rearrangement links TRBV20-1 to TRBJ2-7, with TRBD1 as a possible D gene (6 bases). The V end was cut by 1 base, the J end by 3 bases, with 22 bases between. This CDR3 is 17 amino acids long. Per germline, CDR1 DFQATT and CDR2 SNEGSKA (reference sequence). The chain's CDR3 is CSARGTPQGSVIYEQYF. CDR3 nucleotides: TGCAGTGCTAGAGGAACGCCACAGGGTTCCGTAATCTACGAGCAGTACTTC.

This clonotype was observed many times. The chain couples TRBV11-2 to TRBJ2-3; no clear D. Trimming left V 0 bases short and J 2 bases short, with 12 bases between. Germline CDR1 reads SGHAT; CDR2 reads FQNNGV. This CDR3 has 16 residues. The CDR3 region is CASSLEGSGHTDTQYF. The CDR3 DNA sequence: TGTGCCAGCAGCTTAGAGGGGTCGGGCCACACAGATACGCAGTATTTT.

This clonotype was seen more than once but under ten times. The CDR3 is CASSPRGRQGQTGNTIYF. In nucleotides, the CDR3 is TGCGCCAGCAGTCCCAGGGGTCGACAGGGACAAACTGGAAACACCATATATTTT. J is TRBJ1-3 and V is TRBV5-1, with 7 bases that match TRBD1. Germline V gene data show CDR1 as SGHRS and CDR2 as YFSETQ. J was trimmed by 2 bases and V by 5 bases; bases with no gene match: 16. CDR3 length equals 18 residues. Variable domain in full (rest from reference TRBV5-1 and TRBJ1-3): KAGVTQTPRYLIKTRGQQVTLSCSPISGHRSVSWYQQTPGQGLQFLFEYFSETQRNKGNFPGRFSGRQFSNSRSEMNVSTLELGDSALYLCASSPRGRQGQTGNTIYFGEGSWLTVV.

This clonotype was detected many times. V is TRBV4-2 and J is TRBJ2-7; TRBD2 matches 12 bases. V was clipped by 3 bases and J by 4 bases; unmatched bases: 10. Germline assignment: CDR1 LGHNA and CDR2 YNFKEQ. The CDR3 has 17 amino acids. The CDR3, as DNA: TGTGCCAGCAGCCACACCAAGACTAGCGGGAGCGCGTACGAGCAGTACTTC. Translating it yields CASSHTKTSGSAYEQYF.

This clonotype was found a few times. The rearrangement uses TRBV12-3 or TRBV12-4 and TRBJ1-3; 9 bases line up with TRBD1. This CDR3 has 16 amino acids. The J segment lost 0 bases and the V segment lost 7 bases, leaving 7 bases of the junction unmatched. CDR3 DNA: TGTGCCAGCACGGGACAGGGATACTACTCTGGAAACACCATATATTTT. Translation gives CASTGQGYYSGNTIYF.

This clonotype was detected ten times or more. V usage is TRBV18 and J usage is TRBJ1-3; no clear D gene. Deletions cut 9 bases from V and 0 bases from J, with 15 bases between. Per germline, CDR1 KGHSH and CDR2 LQKENI. There are 15 residues in the CDR3. CDR3 DNA: TGTGCCAGTGGTCACATGGGAGACTCTGGAAACACCATATATTTT. Translated, it gives CASGHMGDSGNTIYF.

This clonotype was picked up many times. The chain carries TRBV11-2 and TRBJ2-3; no reliable D call. Germline V gives CDR1 SGHAT, CDR2 FQNNGV. This CDR3 region has 15 residues. Trimming stripped 0 bases from V and 0 bases from J, with 7 bases between. The DNA of the CDR3 is TGTGCCAGCAGCTTAGACGCTACTAGCACAGATACGCAGTATTTT. Protein: CASSLDATSTDTQYF.

This clonotype was observed at least ten times. V gene TRBV19 combines with J gene TRBJ1-6, with D unclear. Trimming removed 7 bases from V and 2 bases from J, with 12 bases in between. In germline, CDR1 is LNHDA, CDR2 SQIVND (reference sequence). The CDR3 length is 15 residues. In nucleotides, the CDR3 is TGTGCCAGTACGAAACAAGTAGCCTATAATTCACCCCTCCACTTT. Translation gives CASTKQVAYNSPLHF.

The chain carries TRBV12-3 or TRBV12-4 and TRBJ1-2, with no clear D. Trimming pared 8 bases from V and 9 bases from J, leaving 19 bases between. The CDR3 is 13 amino acids. The CDR3 spells CASAPRTVGRYTF. CDR3 DNA: TGTGCCAGCGCTCCGCGGACTGTCGGTCGCTACACCTTC.

The sample holds many counts of this clonotype. The chain employs TRBV12-5 and TRBJ1-3, with a tentative D call TRBD1 (6 bases). With 1 base removed from V and 1 base from J, the gap between germline ends came to 8 bases. Germline assignment: CDR1 LGHNT and CDR2 FRNRAP. This CDR3 is built from 15 residues. As DNA, the CDR3 is TGTGCTAGTGGTTTGGACAGGGTATCTGGAAACACCATATATTTT. It codes for CASGLDRVSGNTIYF.

The V and J genes are TRBV5-6 and TRBJ2-1, with D tentatively TRBD1 or TRBD2 (5 bases each). V lost 1 base and J 4 bases, leaving 12 bases between the germline ends. This CDR3 is built from 15 residues. The V gene's germline CDR1 is SGHDT and CDR2 YYEEEE. CDR3 sequence (DNA): TGTGCCAGCAGCTTGTGGGGGACGCAATACAATGAGCAGTTCTTC. It codes for CASSLWGTQYNEQFF.

In this sample, this clonotype turned up many times. The J gene is TRBJ2-3, the V gene TRBV29-1; 10 bases are shared with TRBD1. The CDR3 is made up of 15 amino acids. Germline loops: CDR1 SQVTM, CDR2 ANQGSEA. After removal of 2 bases from V and 2 bases from J, the junction contained 4 bases not matched to a gene. This CDR3 is CSVERTGGSTDTQYF. Written as DNA, the CDR3 is TGCAGCGTTGAACGGACAGGGGGTTCCACAGATACGCAGTATTTT.

This clonotype was seen many times. The V call is TRBV6-2 or TRBV6-3, the J call TRBJ1-1; 7 bases align to TRBD1. Per germline, CDR1 MNHEY and CDR2 SVGEGT. The CDR3 runs to 15 residues. Losses at the gene ends were 7 bases for V and 1 base for J; bases not matched to a gene: 9. In DNA form, the CDR3 reads TGTGCCAGCAAACAGGGGCTCTCCTGGAACACTGAAGCTTTCTTT. Translating it yields CASKQGLSWNTEAFF.

The CDR3 loop reads CASSFAPGQGPYGYTF. CDR3 DNA sequence: TGTGCCAGCAGTTTTGCCCCGGGACAGGGCCCGTATGGCTACACCTTC. V is TRBV12-3 or TRBV12-4 and J is TRBJ1-2, with 9 bases lining up with TRBD1. Trimming removed 3 bases from V and 5 bases from J; junction bases left unmatched: 10. The CDR3 runs 16 residues.

This clonotype was counted many times. V and J are TRBV7-8 and TRBJ2-7; 7 bases are a match to TRBD2. Germline lookup yields CDR1 SGHVS and CDR2 FQNEAQ. After removal of 1 base from V and 6 bases from J, the junction contained 9 bases not matched to a gene. The CDR3 extends over 15 amino acids. Written as DNA, the CDR3 is TGTGCCAGCAGCTTAGACGGGACTACCCTTACCGAGCAGTACTTC. This gives the protein CASSLDGTTLTEQYF. The full variable domain, with the rest looked up from reference TRBV7-8 and TRBJ2-7, is GAGVSQSPRYKVAKRGQDVALRCDPISGHVSLFWYQQALGQGPEFLTYFQNEAQLDKSGLPSDRFFAERPEGSVSTLKIQRTQQEDSAVYLCASSLDGTTLTEQYFGPGTRLTVT.

This clonotype was seen a few times. The gene calls are TRBV7-2 and TRBJ2-1, with D tentatively TRBD2 (6 bases). The germline V gene encodes CDR1 SGHTA and CDR2 FQGNSA. The CDR3 runs 14 residues. V shed 1 base and J shed 8 bases, with 12 bases lying between them. DNA of the CDR3: TGTGCCAGCAGCTTAGTACCTAGCGCGTATGAGCAGTTCTTC. It is translated as CASSLVPSAYEQFF.

The CDR3 DNA reads as TGTGCCAGTACAGACAGGGGCTCGTATTCACCCCTCCACTTT. This sequence encodes CASTDRGSYSPLHF. The chain is built from TRBV19 and TRBJ1-6; 8 positions match TRBD1. Trimming took 7 bases from V and 8 from J; bases not matched to a gene: 7. CDR1 is LNHDA and CDR2 is SQIVND in the germline V gene (reference sequence). The CDR3 runs to 14 residues.